The T cell receptor beta chain described here comes from a study of blood T cell repertoires in COVID-19. Background on the study: In each case, the material was cDNA or gDNA derived from T cells, B-cell-depleted T cells, or PBMCs.

Sequenced by immunoSEQ multiplex PCR; TCRdb stores in-frame clones only, minus some. The table records some 190,000 clones, over 75% of them present only once. Followed longitudinally, the Seattle patients had been enrolled during active infection. This clone was recorded only once. Germline values: CDR1 SEHNR, CDR2 FQNEAQ (reference sequence). The CDR3 has 11 residues. J was trimmed by 9 bases and V by 3 bases; bases with no gene match: 1. This receptor was obtained from a person aged 65 to 85 with COVID-19, enrolled during active disease. The sample comprised peripheral blood. This rearrangement joins TRBV7-9 to TRBJ2-5, with 7 bases that match TRBD1. CDR3: CASSFDRAQYF. The CDR3 bases are TGTGCCAGCAGCTTCGACAGGGCCCAGTACTTC.